This T cell receptor beta chain was sequenced for a study of blood T cell repertoires in COVID-19. Overall study context: Spain, Italy and the United States supplied samples that represented acute and convalescent COVID-19. Sources were T cells, B-cell-depleted T cells, or PBMCs; the material itself was cDNA or gDNA.

Some clones are missing from TCRdb's copy, which holds only in-frame ones; the method was immunoSEQ multiplex PCR. The sample holds 25,000 to 30,000 clones, about 85% seen once. Germline V lookup: CDR1 SGHRS, CDR2 YFSETQ. V lost 4 bases and J lost 6, with 13 bases in between. The CDR3 has 13 residues. This clone was seen a single time. Source material: peripheral blood. This chain connects TRBV5-1 to TRBJ1-1, with D possibly TRBD1 on 6 matching bases. The clonotype comes from an older woman with acute or convalescent COVID-19. CDR3 amino acids: CASSSTGLSEAFF. CDR3 sequence (DNA): TGCGCCAGCAGCAGTACAGGGCTCTCTGAAGCTTTCTTT.